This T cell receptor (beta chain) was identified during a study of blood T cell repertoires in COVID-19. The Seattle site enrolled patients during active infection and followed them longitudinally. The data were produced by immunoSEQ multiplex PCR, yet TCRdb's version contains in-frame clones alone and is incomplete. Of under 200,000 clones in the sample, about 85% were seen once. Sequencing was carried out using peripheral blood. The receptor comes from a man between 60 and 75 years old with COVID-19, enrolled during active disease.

The CDR3 sequence is CASSPPTSGSSGEQFF. DNA of the CDR3: TGTGCCAGCTCACCACCGACTAGCGGGTCCTCAGGGGAGCAGTTCTTC. This sequence joins TRBV18 and TRBJ2-1; 10 nucleotides match TRBD2. Germline values: CDR1 KGHSH, CDR2 LQKENI. Unmatched junction bases numbered 9, after V lost 0 bases and J lost 10 bases. The CDR3 covers 16 residues.